Each of the 7 T cell receptor beta chains below was sequenced from the same sample in a study of blood T cell repertoires in COVID-19 (dated by TCRdb to the early 2020s). Receptors were amplified or captured by the immunoSEQ multiplex PCR assay. In TCRdb, the immuneACCESS table is reduced to in-frame sequences with V and J assigned. These tables do not hold every clone; where another copy was compared, an unresolved V gene accounts for under half, and the others remain unexplained. The sample table records roughly 300,000 clones; approximately 84% of these occur just once. The ten top clones hold less than 4.5% of the sample. The sample consisted of PBMCs or T cells enriched from blood (not recorded which). These receptors all come from a man in his thirties or forties who had recovered from COVID-19.

The chain couples TRBV4-1 to TRBJ1-2, with 8 bases matching TRBD1. This CDR3 region has 14 residues. CDR1 and CDR2 from the germline V gene are MGHRA and YSYEKL. Trimming cost V 4 bases and J 2 bases; bases outside gene matches: 3. The CDR3 nucleotides read TGCGCCAGCAGCCCTGGACAGGGCAACTATGGCTACACCTTC. Translating it yields CASSPGQGNYGYTF.

This clone was counted once. A read error may account for a junction end that differs from germline. The chain combines TRBV7-7 with TRBJ2-2; TRBD1 is a possible D gene (6 bases). The CDR3 totals 15 residues. From germline, CDR1 is SSHAT and CDR2 FNYEAQ (reference sequence). CDR3 sequence reads: CASSLNLGGTGELFF. The CDR3 DNA reads as TGTGCTAGCAGCTTAAATCTAGGGGGCACCGGGGAGCTGTTTTTT.

The chain is built from TRBV30 and TRBJ2-5; D is unresolved. V was clipped by 0 bases and J by 2 bases, with 7 bases between them. The CDR3 contains 13 residues. Germline CDR1 reads GTSNPN; CDR2 reads SVGIG (reference sequence). The CDR3 region has the DNA TGTGCCTGGAGTGTTCACGGTCAAGAGACCCAGTACTTC. Its protein product is CAWSVHGQETQYF.

V and J are TRBV7-9 and TRBJ2-6, with D uncertain. The germline CDR1 and CDR2 sequences are SEHNR and FQNEAQ (reference sequence). Deletions cut 5 bases from V and 0 bases from J, with 8 bases between. This CDR3 has 15 amino acids. CDR3 in DNA: TGTGCCAGCAGCACCATCAGCTCTGGGGCCAACGTCCTGACTTTC. The encoded protein is CASSTISSGANVLTF. Variable domain in full (rest from reference TRBV7-9 and TRBJ2-6): DTGVSQNPRHKITKRGQNVTFRCDPISEHNRLYWYRQTLGQGPEFLTYFQNEAQLEKSRLLSDRFSAERPKGSFSTLEIQRTEQGDSAMYLCASSTISSGANVLTFGAGSRLTVL.

The V and J genes are TRBV28 and TRBJ1-4, with D possibly matching TRBD1 (5 bases). This CDR3 contains 15 residues. The V end lost 6 bases, the J end lost 4 bases, and 15 bases lay between the germline ends. The germline CDR1 and CDR2 sequences are MDHEN and SYDVKM. This CDR3 reads CASSSPGGINEKLFF. CDR3 DNA sequence: TGTGCCAGCAGCTCCCCCGGGGGGATTAATGAAAAACTGTTTTTT.

V gene TRBV5-6 combines with J gene TRBJ1-5, with D possibly matching TRBD1 (6 bases). Germline CDR1 reads SGHDT; CDR2 reads YYEEEE. The CDR3 has 16 amino acids. Deletions cut 4 bases from V and 7 bases from J, with 21 bases between. CDR3 region: CASSAYQGSGQQPQHF. In DNA form, the CDR3 reads TGTGCCAGCAGCGCGTACCAGGGGTCCGGGCAGCAGCCCCAGCATTTT.

V and J are TRBV30 and TRBJ1-4; TRBD1 agrees at 9 bases. Losses at the gene ends were 0 bases for V and 8 bases for J; bases not matched to a gene: 7. This CDR3 region has 15 residues. Germline-derived CDR1 and CDR2 are GTSNPN and SVGIG (reference sequence). This CDR3 is CAWSVADRGSEKLFF. For the CDR3, the DNA is TGTGCCTGGAGTGTGGCGGACAGGGGTAGCGAAAAACTGTTTTTT.